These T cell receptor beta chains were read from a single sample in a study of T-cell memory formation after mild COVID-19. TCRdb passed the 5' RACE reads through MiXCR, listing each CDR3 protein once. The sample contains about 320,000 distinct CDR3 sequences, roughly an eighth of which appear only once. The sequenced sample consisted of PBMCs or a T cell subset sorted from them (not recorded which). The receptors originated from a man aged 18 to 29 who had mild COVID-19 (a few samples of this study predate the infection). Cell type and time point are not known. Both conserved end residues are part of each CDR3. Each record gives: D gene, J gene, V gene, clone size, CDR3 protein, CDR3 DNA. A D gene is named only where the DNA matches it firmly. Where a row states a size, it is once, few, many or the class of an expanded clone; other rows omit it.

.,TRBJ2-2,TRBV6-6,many,CASSRSGELFF,TGTGCCAGCAGTCGATCCGGGGAGCTGTTTTTT
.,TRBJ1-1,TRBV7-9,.,CASSFVGEFDTEAFF,TGTGCCAGCAGCTTTGTTGGGGAATTCGACACTGAAGCTTTCTTT
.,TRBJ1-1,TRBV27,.,CASGRGGSTEAFF,TGTGCCAGCGGGCGAGGGGGGAGCACTGAAGCTTTCTTT
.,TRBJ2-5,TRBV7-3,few,CASSLNWGVQETQYF,TGTGCCAGCAGCTTAAATTGGGGGGTACAAGAGACCCAGTACTTC
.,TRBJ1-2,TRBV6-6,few,CASTTNTRANYGYTF,TGTGCCAGCACCACGAATACCCGAGCTAACTATGGCTACACCTTC
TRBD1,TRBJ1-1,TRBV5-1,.,CASSLVGGETEAFF,TGCGCCAGCAGCTTGGTAGGGGGCGAAACTGAAGCTTTCTTT
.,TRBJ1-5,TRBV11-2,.,CASSLKDGGAYSNQPQHF,TGTGCCAGCAGCTTAAAGGACGGAGGGGCATATAGCAATCAGCCCCAGCATTTT
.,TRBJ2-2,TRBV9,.,CASGGERGTGELFF,TGTGCCAGCGGAGGGGAGAGAGGCACCGGGGAGCTGTTTTTT
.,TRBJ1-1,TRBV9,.,CASSVGGHWETEAFF,TGTGCCAGCAGCGTAGGGGGACATTGGGAGACTGAAGCTTTCTTT
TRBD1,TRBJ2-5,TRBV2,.,CASRASGTGETQYF,TGTGCCAGCAGGGCCTCCGGGACAGGGGAGACCCAGTACTTC
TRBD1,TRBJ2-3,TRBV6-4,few,CASSEKGAGDTQYF,TGTGCCAGCAGTGAAAAGGGGGCAGGAGATACGCAGTATTTT
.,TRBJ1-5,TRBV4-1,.,CASSQDGGRNQPQHF,TGCGCCAGCAGCCAAGATGGGGGACGTAATCAGCCCCAGCATTTT
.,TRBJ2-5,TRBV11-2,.,CASRTRGLQETQYF,TGTGCCAGCAGAACTCGCGGGTTACAAGAGACCCAGTACTTC
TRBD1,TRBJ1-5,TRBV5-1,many,CASSLQGGGNQPQHF,TGCGCCAGCAGCTTACAGGGGGGGGGTAATCAGCCCCAGCATTTT
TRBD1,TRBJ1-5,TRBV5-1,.,CASSLAPSGTGGNQPQHF,TGCGCCAGCAGCTTGGCACCTTCCGGGACAGGGGGGAATCAGCCCCAGCATTTT
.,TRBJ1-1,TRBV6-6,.,CASSYPWDNEAFF,TGTGCCAGCAGTTACCCCTGGGACAATGAAGCTTTCTTT